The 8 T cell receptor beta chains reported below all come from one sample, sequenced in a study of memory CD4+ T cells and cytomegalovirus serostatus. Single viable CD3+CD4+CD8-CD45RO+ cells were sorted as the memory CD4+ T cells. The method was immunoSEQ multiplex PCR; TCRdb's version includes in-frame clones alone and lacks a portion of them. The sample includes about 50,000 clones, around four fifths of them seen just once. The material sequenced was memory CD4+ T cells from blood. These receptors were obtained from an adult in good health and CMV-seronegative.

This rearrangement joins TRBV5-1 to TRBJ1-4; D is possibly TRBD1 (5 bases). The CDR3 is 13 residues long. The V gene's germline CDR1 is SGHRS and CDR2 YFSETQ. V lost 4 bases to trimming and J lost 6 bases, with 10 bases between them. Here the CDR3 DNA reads TGCGCCAGCAGCAGTGGGGGGGATGAAAAACTGTTTTTT. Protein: CASSSGGDEKLFF.

CDR3 DNA: TGTGCCAGCAGCTTAGATCCTAGGACTAGCTTTATGACGAACACCGGGGAGCTGTTTTTT. Protein sequence: CASSLDPRTSFMTNTGELFF. V and J are TRBV11-2 and TRBJ2-2, with 8 bases fitting TRBD2. CDR3 length: 20 residues. Germline CDR1 SGHAT, CDR2 FQNNGV. V was clipped by 0 bases and J by 0 bases; unmatched bases: 12. Using reference TRBV11-2 and TRBJ2-2 for the parts outside the CDR3, the full variable domain is EAGVAQSPRYKIIEKRQSVAFWCNPISGHATLYWYQQILGQGPKLLIQFQNNGVVDDSQLPKDRFSAERLKGVDSTLKIQPAKLEDSAVYLCASSLDPRTSFMTNTGELFFGEGSRLTVL.

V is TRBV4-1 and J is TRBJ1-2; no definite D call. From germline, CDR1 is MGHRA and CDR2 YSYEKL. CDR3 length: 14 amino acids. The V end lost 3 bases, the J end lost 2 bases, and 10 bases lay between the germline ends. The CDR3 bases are TGCGCCAGCAGCCAGGACGCCTGGAACTATGGCTACACCTTC. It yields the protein CASSQDAWNYGYTF.

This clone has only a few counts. CDR3 sequence (DNA): TGTGCCAGCAGCCCTGGACAGGGAGGATCGCACACTGAAGCTTTCTTT. Its translation is CASSPGQGGSHTEAFF. J is TRBJ1-1 and V is TRBV9, with 8 bases matching TRBD1. V trimming: 4 bases; J trimming: 3 bases; junction bases outside the gene matches: 11. The CDR3 extends over 16 amino acids. In germline, CDR1 is SGDLS, CDR2 YYNGEE.

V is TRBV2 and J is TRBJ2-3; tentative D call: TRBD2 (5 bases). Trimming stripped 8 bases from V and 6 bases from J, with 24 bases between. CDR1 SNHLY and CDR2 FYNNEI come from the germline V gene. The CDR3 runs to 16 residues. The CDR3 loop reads CASLGPLASLTDTQYF. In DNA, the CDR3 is TGTGCCAGCCTAGGCCCTCTAGCATCCCTCACGGATACGCAGTATTTT.

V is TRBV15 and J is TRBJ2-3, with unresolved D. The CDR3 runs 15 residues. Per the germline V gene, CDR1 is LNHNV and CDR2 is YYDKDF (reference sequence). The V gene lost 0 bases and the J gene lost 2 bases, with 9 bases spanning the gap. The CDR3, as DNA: TGTGCCACCAGCAGAGATCCGAACCCCACAGATACGCAGTATTTT. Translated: CATSRDPNPTDTQYF. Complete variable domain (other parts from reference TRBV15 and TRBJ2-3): DAMVIQNPRYQVTQFGKPVTLSCSQTLNHNVMYWYQQKSSQAPKLLFHYYDKDFNNEADTPDNFQSRRPNTSFCFLDIRSPGLGDTAMYLCATSRDPNPTDTQYFGPGTRLTVL.

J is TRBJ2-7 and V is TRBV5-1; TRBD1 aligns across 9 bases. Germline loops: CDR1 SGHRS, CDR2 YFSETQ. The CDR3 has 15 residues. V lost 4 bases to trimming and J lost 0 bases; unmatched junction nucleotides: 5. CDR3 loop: CASSPGTGNSYEQYF. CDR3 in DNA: TGCGCCAGCAGCCCAGGGACAGGGAACTCCTACGAGCAGTACTTC. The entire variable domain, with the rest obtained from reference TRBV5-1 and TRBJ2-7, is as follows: KAGVTQTPRYLIKTRGQQVTLSCSPISGHRSVSWYQQTPGQGLQFLFEYFSETQRNKGNFPGRFSGRQFSNSRSEMNVSTLELGDSALYLCASSPGTGNSYEQYFGPGTRLTVT.

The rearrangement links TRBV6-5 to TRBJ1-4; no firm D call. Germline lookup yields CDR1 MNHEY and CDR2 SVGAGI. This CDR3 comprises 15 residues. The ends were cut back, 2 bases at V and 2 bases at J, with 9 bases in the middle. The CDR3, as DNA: TGTGCCAGCAGTTACACGACGGGGACTAATGAAAAACTGTTTTTT. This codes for CASSYTTGTNEKLFF.